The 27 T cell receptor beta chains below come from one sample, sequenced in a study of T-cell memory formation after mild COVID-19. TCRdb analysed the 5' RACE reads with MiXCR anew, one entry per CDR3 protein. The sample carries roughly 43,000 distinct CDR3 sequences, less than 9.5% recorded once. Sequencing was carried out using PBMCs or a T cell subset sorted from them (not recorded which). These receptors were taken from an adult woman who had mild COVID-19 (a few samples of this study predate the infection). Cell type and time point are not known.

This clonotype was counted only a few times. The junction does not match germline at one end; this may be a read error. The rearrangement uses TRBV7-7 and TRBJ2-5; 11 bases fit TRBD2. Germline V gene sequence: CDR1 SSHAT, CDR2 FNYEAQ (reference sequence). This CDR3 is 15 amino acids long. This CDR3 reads CASSPQLAGVETQYF. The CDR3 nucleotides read TGTGCTAGCAGCCCCCAACTAGCGGGAGTTGAGACCCAGTACTTC.

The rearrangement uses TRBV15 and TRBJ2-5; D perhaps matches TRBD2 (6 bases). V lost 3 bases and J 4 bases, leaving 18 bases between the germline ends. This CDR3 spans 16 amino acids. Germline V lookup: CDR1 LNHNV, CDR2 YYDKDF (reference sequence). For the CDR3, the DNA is TGTGCCACCAGCAGTAGATCCGGGACTGAAATAGAGACCCAGTACTTC. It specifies CATSSRSGTEIETQYF.

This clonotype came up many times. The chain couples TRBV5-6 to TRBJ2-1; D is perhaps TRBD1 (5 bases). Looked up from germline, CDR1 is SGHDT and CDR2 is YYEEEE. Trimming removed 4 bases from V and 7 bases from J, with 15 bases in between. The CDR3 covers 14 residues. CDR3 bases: TGTGCCAGCAGCGCCCCAGGGCCCTTAAATGAGCAGTTCTTC. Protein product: CASSAPGPLNEQFF.

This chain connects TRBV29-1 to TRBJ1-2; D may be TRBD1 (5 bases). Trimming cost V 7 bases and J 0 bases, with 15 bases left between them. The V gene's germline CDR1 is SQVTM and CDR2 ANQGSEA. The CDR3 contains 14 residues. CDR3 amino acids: CSAGAKLTNYGYTF. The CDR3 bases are TGCAGCGCCGGGGCGAAGTTAACTAACTATGGCTACACCTTC.

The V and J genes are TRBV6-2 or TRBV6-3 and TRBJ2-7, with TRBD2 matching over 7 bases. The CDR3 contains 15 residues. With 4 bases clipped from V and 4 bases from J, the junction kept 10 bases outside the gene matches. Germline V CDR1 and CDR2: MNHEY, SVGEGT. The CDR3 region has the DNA TGTGCCAGCAGTTCCGCTGGGGCGGGAGTGTACGAGCAGTACTTC. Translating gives CASSSAGAGVYEQYF.

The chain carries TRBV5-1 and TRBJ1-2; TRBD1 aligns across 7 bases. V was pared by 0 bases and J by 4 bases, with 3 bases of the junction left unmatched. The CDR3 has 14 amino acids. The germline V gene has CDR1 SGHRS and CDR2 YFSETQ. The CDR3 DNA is TGCGCCAGCAGCTTGGCCTGGGACAGCTATGGCTACACCTTC. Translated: CASSLAWDSYGYTF.

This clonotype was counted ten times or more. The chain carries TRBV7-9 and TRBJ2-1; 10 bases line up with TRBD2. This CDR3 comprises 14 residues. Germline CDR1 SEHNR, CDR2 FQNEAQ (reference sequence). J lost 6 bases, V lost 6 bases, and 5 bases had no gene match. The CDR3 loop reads CASRASGSPNEQFF. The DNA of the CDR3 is TGTGCCAGCAGAGCTAGCGGGAGCCCCAATGAGCAGTTCTTC.

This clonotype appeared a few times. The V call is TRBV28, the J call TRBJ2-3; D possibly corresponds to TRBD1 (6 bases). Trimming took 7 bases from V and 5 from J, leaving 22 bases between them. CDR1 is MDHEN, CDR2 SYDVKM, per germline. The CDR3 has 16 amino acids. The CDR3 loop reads CASISPGAPRGDTQYF. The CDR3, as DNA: TGTGCCAGCATTTCCCCAGGGGCCCCCAGGGGAGATACGCAGTATTTT.

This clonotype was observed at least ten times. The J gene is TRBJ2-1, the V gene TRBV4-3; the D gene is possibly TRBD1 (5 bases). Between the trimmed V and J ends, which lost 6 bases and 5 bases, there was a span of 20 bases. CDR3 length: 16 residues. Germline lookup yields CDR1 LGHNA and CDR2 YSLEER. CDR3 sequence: CASRTRLGALDNEQFF. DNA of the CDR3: TGCGCCAGCAGAACACGGTTAGGGGCCCTAGACAATGAGCAGTTCTTC.

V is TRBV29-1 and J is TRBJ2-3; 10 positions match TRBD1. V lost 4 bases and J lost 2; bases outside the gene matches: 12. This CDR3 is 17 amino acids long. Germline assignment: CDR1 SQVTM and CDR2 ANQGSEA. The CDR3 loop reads CSVARTGGGKNTDTQYF. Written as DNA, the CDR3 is TGCAGCGTTGCCAGGACAGGGGGAGGGAAGAACACAGATACGCAGTATTTT.

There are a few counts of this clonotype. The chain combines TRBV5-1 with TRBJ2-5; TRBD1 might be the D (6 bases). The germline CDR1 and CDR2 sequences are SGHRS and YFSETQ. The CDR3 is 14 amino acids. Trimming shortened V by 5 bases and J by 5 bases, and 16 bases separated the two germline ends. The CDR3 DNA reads TGCGCCAGCAGTTTACCTCAGGGGAGCGAGACCCAGTACTTC. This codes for CASSLPQGSETQYF.

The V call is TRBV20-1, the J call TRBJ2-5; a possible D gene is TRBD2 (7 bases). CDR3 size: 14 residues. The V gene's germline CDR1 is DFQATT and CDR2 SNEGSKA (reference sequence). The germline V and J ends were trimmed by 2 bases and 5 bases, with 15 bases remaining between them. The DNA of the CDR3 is TGCAGTGCTAGAATTCCCGGGGGGCAGGAGACCCAGTACTTC. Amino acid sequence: CSARIPGGQETQYF.

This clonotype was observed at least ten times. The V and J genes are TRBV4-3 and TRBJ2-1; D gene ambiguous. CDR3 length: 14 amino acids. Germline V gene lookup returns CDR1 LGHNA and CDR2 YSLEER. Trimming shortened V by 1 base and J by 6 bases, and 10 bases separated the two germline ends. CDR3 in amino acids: CASSQGEPSNEQFF. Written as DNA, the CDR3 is TGCGCCAGCAGCCAAGGGGAACCTTCCAATGAGCAGTTCTTC.

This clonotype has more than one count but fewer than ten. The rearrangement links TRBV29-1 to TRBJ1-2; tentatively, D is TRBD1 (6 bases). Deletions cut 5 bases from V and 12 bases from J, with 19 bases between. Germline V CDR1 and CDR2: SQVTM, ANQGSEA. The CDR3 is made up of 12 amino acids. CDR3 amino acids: CSVQGGSKGHTF. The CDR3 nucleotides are TGCAGCGTTCAAGGGGGAAGTAAGGGCCACACCTTC.

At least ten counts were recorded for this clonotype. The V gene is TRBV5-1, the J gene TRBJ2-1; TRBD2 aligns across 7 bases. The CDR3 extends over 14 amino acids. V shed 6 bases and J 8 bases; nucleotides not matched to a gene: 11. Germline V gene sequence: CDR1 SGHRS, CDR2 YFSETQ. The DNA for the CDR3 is TGCGCCAGCAACGGGGGAGGGGTTGAGGATGAGCAGTTCTTC. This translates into CASNGGGVEDEQFF.

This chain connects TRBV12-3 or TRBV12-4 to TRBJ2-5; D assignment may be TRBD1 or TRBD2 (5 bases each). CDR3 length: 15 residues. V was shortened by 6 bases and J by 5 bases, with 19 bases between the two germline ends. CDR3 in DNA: TGTGCCAGCAGGCCAGGGACCACATCTATGGAGACCCAGTACTTC. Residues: CASRPGTTSMETQYF.

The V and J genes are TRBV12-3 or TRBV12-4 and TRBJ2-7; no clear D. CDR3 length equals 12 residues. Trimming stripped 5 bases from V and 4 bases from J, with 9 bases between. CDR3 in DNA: TGTGCCAGCAGTATAACAATGTACGAGCAGTACTTC. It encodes CASSITMYEQYF.

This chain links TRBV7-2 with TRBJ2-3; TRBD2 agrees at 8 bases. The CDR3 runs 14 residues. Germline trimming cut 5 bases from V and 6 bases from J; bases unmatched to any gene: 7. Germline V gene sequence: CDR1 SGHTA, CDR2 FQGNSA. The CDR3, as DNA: TGTGCCAGCAGCCCTGGACTAGCTCTCGATACGCAGTATTTT. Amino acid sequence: CASSPGLALDTQYF. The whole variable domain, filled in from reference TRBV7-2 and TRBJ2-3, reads GAGVSQSPSNKVTEKGKDVELRCDPISGHTALYWYRQSLGQGLEFLIYFQGNSAPDKSGLPSDRFSAERTGGSVSTLTIQRTQQEDSAVYLCASSPGLALDTQYFGPGTRLTVL.

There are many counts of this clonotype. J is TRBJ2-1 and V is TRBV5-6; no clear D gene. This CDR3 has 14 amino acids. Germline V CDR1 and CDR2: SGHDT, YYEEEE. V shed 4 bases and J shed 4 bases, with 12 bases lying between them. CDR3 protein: CASSSLGGYNEQFF. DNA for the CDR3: TGTGCCAGCAGCAGCTTGGGTGGGTACAATGAGCAGTTCTTC.

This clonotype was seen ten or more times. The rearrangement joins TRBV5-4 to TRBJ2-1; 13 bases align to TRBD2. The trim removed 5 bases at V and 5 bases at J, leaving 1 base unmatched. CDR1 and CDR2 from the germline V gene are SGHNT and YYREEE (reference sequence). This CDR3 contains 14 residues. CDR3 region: CASSGTSGNNEQFF. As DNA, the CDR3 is TGTGCCAGCAGTGGGACTAGCGGGAACAATGAGCAGTTCTTC.

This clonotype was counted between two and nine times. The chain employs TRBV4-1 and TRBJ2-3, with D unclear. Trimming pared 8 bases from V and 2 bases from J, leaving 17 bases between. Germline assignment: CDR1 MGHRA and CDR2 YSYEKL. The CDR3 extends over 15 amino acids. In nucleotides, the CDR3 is TGCGCCAGCGCCACAACCTGGGTGTACACAGATACGCAGTATTTT. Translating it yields CASATTWVYTDTQYF.

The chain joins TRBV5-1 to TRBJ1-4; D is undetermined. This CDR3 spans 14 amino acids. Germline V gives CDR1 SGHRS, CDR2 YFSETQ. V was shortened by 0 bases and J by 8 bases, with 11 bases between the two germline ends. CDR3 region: CASSLETVGEKLFF. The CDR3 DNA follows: TGCGCCAGCAGCTTGGAGACCGTTGGGGAAAAACTGTTTTTT.

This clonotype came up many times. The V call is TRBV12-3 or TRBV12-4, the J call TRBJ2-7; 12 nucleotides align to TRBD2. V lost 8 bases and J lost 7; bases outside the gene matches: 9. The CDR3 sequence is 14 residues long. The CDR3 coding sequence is TGTGCCAGCCGACTAGCGGGAGCACTGGGGGAGCAGTACTTC. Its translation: CASRLAGALGEQYF.

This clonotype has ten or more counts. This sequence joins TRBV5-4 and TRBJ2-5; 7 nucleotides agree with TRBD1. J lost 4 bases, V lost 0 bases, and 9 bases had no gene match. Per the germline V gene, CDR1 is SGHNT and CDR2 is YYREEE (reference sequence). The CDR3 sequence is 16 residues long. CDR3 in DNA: TGTGCCAGCAGCTTGGCGGGGACAGCTCGGGGAGAGACCCAGTACTTC. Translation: CASSLAGTARGETQYF.

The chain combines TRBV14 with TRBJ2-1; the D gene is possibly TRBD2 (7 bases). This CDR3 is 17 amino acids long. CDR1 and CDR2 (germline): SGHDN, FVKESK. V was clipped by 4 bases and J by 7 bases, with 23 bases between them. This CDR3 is CASSPGSGAGVYNEQFF. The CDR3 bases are TGTGCCAGCAGCCCCGGATCAGGGGCGGGAGTATATAATGAGCAGTTCTTC.

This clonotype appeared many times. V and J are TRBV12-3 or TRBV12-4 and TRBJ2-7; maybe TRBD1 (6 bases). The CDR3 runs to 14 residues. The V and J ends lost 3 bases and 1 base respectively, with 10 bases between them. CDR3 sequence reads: CASSFAQGSYEQYF. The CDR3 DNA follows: TGTGCCAGCAGTTTCGCACAGGGATCCTACGAGCAGTACTTC.

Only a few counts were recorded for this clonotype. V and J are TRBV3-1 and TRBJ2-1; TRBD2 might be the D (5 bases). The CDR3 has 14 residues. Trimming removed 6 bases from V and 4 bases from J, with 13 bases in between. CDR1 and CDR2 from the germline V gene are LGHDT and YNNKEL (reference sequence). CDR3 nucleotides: TGTGCCAGCAGTCTGGACTTCGAATACAATGAGCAGTTCTTC. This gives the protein CASSLDFEYNEQFF.